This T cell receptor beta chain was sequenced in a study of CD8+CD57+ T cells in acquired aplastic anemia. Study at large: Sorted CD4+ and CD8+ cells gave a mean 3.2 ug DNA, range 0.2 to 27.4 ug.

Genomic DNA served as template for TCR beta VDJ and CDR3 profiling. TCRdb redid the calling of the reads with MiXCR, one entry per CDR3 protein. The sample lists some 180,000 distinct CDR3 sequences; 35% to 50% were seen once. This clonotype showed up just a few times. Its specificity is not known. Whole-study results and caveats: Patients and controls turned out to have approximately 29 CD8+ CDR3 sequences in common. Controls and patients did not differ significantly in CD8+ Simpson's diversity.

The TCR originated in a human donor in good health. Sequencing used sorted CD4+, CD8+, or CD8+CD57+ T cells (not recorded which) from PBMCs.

The CDR3 sequence is CASSVTKYNEQFF. In DNA, the CDR3 is TGTGCCAGTAGTGTCACAAAGTACAATGAGCAGTTCTTC. The chain joins TRBV19 to TRBJ2-1; D is ambiguous. This CDR3 spans 13 amino acids. V was pared by 5 bases and J by 4 bases, with 9 bases between. Germline lookup yields CDR1 LNHDA and CDR2 SQIVND (reference sequence).